What follows are 15 T cell receptor beta chains derived from one specimen sequenced in a study of beta chain features in type 1 diabetes. Isolated RNA was reverse transcribed in full, so expressed TCRB transcripts were sequenced. TCRdb's table, derived via immunoSEQ multiplex PCR, lists solely in-frame clones and lacks some. The sample yields around 400,000 clones, roughly 13% seen once. Sequences were obtained from naive CD4+ T cells from blood. Every receptor here comes from a man aged 18 to 29 in good health.

The V and J genes are TRBV30 and TRBJ1-2, with a weak D call TRBD1 (5 bases). Trimming shortened V by 4 bases and J by 7 bases, and 16 bases separated the two germline ends. From germline, CDR1 is GTSNPN and CDR2 SVGIG (reference sequence). CDR3 length: 13 amino acids. The CDR3 loop reads CAWTSTALVGYTF. CDR3 nucleotides: TGTGCCTGGACTTCGACAGCTTTAGTTGGCTACACCTTC.

The gene calls are TRBV18 and TRBJ1-4, with D possibly matching TRBD1 (5 bases). This CDR3 has 15 residues. Germline CDR1 KGHSH, CDR2 LQKENI. With 3 bases removed from V and 7 bases from J, the gap between germline ends came to 15 bases. The CDR3 loop reads CASSPRGDAGEKLFF. CDR3 in DNA: TGTGCCAGCTCACCGCGGGGGGATGCCGGTGAAAAACTGTTTTTT.

This clone was found a few times. The chain links TRBV7-6 to TRBJ2-7, with TRBD2 matching over 10 bases. The CDR3 sequence is 15 residues long. V trimming: 1 base; J trimming: 3 bases; junction bases outside the gene matches: 3. Germline values: CDR1 SGHVS, CDR2 FNYEAQ. This CDR3 reads CASSLGASGGYEQYF. In nucleotides, the CDR3 is TGTGCCAGCAGCTTAGGGGCTAGCGGGGGCTACGAGCAGTACTTC.

This clone was counted between two and nine times. One end of the junction is discordant with germline, which a read error may explain. The chain links TRBV20-1 to TRBJ2-7; the match to TRBD1 covers 9 bases. Germline CDR1 and CDR2: DFQATT and SNEGSKA (reference sequence). This CDR3 region has 11 residues. The CDR3 DNA is TGCAGTGCTTTCAATGGACAGGGGCCCGACTTC. This sequence encodes CSAFNGQGPDF.

This clone was seen more than once but under ten times. The chain uses TRBV13 and TRBJ2-2, with no clear D. V shed 1 base and J shed 6 bases, with 3 bases lying between them. The CDR3 spans 12 residues. CDR1 is PRHDT and CDR2 is FYEKMQ in the germline V gene (reference sequence). The CDR3 reads CASSLAAGELFF. In DNA, the CDR3 is TGTGCCAGCAGCTTAGCGGCCGGGGAGCTGTTTTTT.

This clone was detected only a few times. The rearrangement links TRBV7-9 to TRBJ2-7; 9 bases fit TRBD2. Germline lookup yields CDR1 SEHNR and CDR2 FQNEAQ (reference sequence). CDR3 length equals 14 residues. The V and J ends lost 7 bases and 0 bases, in that order; junction bases with no gene match: 4. The CDR3 nucleotides read TGTGCCAGCAATGGACTAGCGAGCTCCTACGAGCAGTACTTC. Its translation: CASNGLASSYEQYF. The complete variable domain, with remaining parts taken from reference TRBV7-9 and TRBJ2-7, reads DTGVSQNPRHKITKRGQNVTFRCDPISEHNRLYWYRQTLGQGPEFLTYFQNEAQLEKSRLLSDRFSAERPKGSFSTLEIQRTEQGDSAMYLCASNGLASSYEQYFGPGTRLTVT.

This clone has only a few counts. The CDR3 DNA sequence: TGTGCCAGCAGCGGACCCGGGACAGGGGTTCGCGTGAGGGAGCTGTTTTTT. It encodes CASSGPGTGVRVRELFF. The J gene is TRBJ2-2, the V gene TRBV9, with 10 positions matching TRBD1. This CDR3 contains 17 residues. In germline, CDR1 is SGDLS, CDR2 YYNGEE. After removal of 3 bases from V and 9 bases from J, the junction contained 14 bases not matched to a gene.

The V call is TRBV29-1, the J call TRBJ2-5; 8 positions match TRBD1. The assigned J gene may be wrong: the sequence end matches TRBJ2-7 better. In germline, CDR1 is SQVTM, CDR2 ANQGSEA. The CDR3 is 16 amino acids. CDR3 region: CSVEDSRGHRTYEQYF. As DNA, the CDR3 is TGCAGCGTTGAAGATTCCAGGGGGCATCGTACCTACGAGCAGTACTTC.

This clone was seen more than once but under ten times. Other DNA sequences of this sample code for an identical CDR3. The chain employs TRBV5-1 and TRBJ2-6, with D hard to call. V was shortened by 0 bases and J by 4 bases, with 8 bases between the two germline ends. CDR3 length: 15 amino acids. CDR1 is SGHRS, CDR2 YFSETQ, per germline. CDR3 bases: TGCGCCAGCAGCTTGGATAGATCCGGGGCCAACGTCCTGACTTTC. It specifies CASSLDRSGANVLTF.

This clone was counted a few times. The CDR3 DNA is TGTGCCAGCCCACCCTCGGGATGTGGCTACACCTTC. This sequence encodes CASPPSGCGYTF. The rearrangement uses TRBV12-1 and TRBJ1-2. TRBV12-1 is a recognized pseudogene. The CDR3 runs to 12 residues.

This chain's CDR3 is CASSVSGGPTGQFF. The CDR3 DNA follows: TGTGCCAGCAGCGTATCGGGGGGCCCTACTGGGCAGTTCTTC. V gene TRBV9 combines with J gene TRBJ2-1; perhaps TRBD2 as D (7 bases). V shed 1 base and J shed 12 bases, with 17 bases lying between them. Germline loops: CDR1 SGDLS, CDR2 YYNGEE. CDR3 size: 14 residues.

This sequence joins TRBV29-1 and TRBJ2-7; 7 nucleotides line up with TRBD2. This CDR3 has 11 residues. Trimming at V came to 6 bases and at J to 4 bases, leaving 3 bases not matched to a gene. Germline CDR1 SQVTM, CDR2 ANQGSEA. CDR3 amino acids: CSVRDYYEQYF. The DNA for the CDR3 is TGCAGCGTCCGGGACTATTACGAGCAGTACTTC.

This clone was counted ten times or more. CDR3 coding DNA: TGCAGCGTTGAGCGGACAGGGGGCTACGAGCAGTACTTC. It is translated as CSVERTGGYEQYF. The gene calls are TRBV29-1 and TRBJ2-7, with 10 bases aligning to TRBD1. CDR3 length: 13 residues. V shed 3 bases and J 3 bases; nucleotides not matched to a gene: 2. CDR1 and CDR2 (germline): SQVTM, ANQGSEA.

The chain recombines TRBV30 with TRBJ2-6; TRBD1 might be the D (6 bases). The CDR3 runs to 16 residues. The V gene's germline CDR1 is GTSNPN and CDR2 SVGIG (reference sequence). V was clipped by 5 bases and J by 0 bases, with 14 bases between them. DNA of the CDR3: TGTGCCTGGTCTACAGGGTTCGGCTCTGGGGCCAACGTCCTGACTTTC. Encoded protein: CAWSTGFGSGANVLTF.

The chain links TRBV28 to TRBJ1-2; TRBD1 matches at 7 bases. The V segment lost 4 bases and the J segment 4 bases; nucleotides outside the gene matches: 3. The CDR3 covers 13 residues. Germline assignment: CDR1 MDHEN and CDR2 SYDVKM. CDR3 loop: CASSSGQIYGYTF. The CDR3 nucleotides are TGTGCCAGCAGTTCGGGACAGATCTATGGCTACACCTTC.